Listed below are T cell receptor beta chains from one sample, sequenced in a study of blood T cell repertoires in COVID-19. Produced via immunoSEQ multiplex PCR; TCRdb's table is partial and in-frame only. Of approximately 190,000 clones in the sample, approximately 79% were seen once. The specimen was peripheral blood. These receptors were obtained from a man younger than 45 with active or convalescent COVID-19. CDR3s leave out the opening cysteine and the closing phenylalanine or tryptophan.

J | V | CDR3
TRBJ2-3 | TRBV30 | AWSEAGGVTDTQY
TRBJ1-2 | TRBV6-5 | ASSYRQGGYGYT
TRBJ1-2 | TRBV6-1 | ASSDRAGAGYT
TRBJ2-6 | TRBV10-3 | AISESGGWGANVLT
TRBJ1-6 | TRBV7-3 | ASALNARGNNSPLH
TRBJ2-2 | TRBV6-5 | ASSLGTANTGELF
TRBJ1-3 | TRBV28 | ASSSFTDRVGNTIY
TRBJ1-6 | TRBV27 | ASTPQVGTNSPLH
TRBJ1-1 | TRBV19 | ASSIATGNTEAF
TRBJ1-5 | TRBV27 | ASSLTGGLSPSI
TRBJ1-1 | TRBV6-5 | ASKPRQAGNTEAF
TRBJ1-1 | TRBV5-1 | ASSFQGASTEAF
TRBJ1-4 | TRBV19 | ASSIGGIRTNEKLF
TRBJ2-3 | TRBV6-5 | ASSSPAGSTDTQY
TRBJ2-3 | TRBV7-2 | ASSWAYTDTQY
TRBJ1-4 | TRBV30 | AWSVGQGNEKLF
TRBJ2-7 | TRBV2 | ASSEAGAPVYEQY
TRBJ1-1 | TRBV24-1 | ATSDMDREAF
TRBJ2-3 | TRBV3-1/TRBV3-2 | ASSQATRVQY
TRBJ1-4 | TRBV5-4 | ASSFTGTGTEKLF
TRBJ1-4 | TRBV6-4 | ASSRGPNEKLF
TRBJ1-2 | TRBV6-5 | ASNDGRTTNYGYT
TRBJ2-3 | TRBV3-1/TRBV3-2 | ASSLTSGRVQDTQY
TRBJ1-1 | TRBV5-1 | ASSLVVGTATNTEAF
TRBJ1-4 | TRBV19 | ASSAWGGRKEKLF
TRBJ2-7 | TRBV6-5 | ASLADRATYEQY
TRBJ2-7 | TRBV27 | ASRAGTSGRYEQY
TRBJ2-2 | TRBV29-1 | SVGGRGDLAGELF
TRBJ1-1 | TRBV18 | ASSPLPGVGDTEAF
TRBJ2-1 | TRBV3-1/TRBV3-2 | ASSQGLAGYRAEQF
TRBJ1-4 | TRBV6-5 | ASSYSRRVEKLF
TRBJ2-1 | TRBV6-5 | ASSYAGTSYNEQF
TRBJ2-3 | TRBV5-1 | ASSSQGYTDTQY
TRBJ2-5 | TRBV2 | ASSASRGKY
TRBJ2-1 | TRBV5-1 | ASRSSGQGGDEQF
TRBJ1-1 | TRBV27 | ASSFSHRVNTEAF
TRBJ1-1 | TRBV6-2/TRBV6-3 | ASSWDRAGPEAF
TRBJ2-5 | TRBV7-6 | ASSSGTGVRQETQY
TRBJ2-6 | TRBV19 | ASRRGTGPSGANVLT
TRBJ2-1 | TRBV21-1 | ASSKAQGAKYNEQF
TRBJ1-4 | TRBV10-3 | AISESGAATNEKLF